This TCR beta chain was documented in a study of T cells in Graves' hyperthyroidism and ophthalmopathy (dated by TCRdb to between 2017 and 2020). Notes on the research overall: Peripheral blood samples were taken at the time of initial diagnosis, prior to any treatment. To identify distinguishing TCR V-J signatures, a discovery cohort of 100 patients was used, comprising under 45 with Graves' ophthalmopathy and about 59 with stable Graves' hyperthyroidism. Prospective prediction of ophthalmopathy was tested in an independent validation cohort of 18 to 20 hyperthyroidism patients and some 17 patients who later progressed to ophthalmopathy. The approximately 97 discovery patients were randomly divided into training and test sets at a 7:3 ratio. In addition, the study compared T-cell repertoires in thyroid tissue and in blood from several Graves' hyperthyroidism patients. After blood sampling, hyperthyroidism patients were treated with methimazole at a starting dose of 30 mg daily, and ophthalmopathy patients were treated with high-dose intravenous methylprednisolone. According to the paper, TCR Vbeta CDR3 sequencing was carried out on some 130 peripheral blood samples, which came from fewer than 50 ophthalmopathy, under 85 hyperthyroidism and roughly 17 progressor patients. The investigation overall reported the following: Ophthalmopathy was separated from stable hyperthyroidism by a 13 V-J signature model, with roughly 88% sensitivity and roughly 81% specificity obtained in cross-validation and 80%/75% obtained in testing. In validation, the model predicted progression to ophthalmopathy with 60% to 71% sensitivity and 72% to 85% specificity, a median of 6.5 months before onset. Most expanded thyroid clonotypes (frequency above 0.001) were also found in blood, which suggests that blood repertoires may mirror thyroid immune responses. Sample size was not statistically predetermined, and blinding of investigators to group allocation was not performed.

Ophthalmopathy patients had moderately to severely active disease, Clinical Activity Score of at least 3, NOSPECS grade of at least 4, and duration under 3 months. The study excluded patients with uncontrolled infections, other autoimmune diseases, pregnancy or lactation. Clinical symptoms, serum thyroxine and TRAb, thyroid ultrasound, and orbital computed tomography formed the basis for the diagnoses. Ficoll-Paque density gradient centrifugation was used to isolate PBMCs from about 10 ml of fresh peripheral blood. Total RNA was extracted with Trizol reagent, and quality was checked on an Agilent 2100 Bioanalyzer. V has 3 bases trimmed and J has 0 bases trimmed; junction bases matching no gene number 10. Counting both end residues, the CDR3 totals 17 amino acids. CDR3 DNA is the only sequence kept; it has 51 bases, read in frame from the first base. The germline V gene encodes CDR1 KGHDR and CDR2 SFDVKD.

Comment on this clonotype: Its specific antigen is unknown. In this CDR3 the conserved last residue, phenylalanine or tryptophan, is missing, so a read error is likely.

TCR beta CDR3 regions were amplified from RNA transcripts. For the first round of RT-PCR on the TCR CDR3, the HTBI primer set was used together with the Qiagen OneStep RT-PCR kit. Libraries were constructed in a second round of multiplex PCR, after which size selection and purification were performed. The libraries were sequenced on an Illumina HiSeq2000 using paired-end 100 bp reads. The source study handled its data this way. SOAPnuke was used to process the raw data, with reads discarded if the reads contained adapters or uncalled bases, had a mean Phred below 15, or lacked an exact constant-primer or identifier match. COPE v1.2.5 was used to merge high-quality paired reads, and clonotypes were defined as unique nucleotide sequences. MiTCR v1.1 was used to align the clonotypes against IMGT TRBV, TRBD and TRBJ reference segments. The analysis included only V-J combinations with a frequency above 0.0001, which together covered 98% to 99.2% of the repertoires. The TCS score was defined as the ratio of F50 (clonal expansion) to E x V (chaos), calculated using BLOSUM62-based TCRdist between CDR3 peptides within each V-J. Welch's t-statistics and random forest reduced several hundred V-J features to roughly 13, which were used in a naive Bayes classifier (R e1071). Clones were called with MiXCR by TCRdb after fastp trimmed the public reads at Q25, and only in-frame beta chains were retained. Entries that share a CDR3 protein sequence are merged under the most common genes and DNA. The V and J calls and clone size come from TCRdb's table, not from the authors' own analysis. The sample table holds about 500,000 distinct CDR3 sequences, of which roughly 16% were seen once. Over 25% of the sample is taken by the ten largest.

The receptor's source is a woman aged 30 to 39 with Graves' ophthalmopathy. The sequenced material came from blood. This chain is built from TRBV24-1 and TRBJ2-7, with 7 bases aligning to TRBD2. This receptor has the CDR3 CATSDAPGGGSSYEQYL. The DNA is TGTGCCACCAGTGATGCCCCGGGCGGCGGGAGCTCCTACGAGCAGTACCTC.